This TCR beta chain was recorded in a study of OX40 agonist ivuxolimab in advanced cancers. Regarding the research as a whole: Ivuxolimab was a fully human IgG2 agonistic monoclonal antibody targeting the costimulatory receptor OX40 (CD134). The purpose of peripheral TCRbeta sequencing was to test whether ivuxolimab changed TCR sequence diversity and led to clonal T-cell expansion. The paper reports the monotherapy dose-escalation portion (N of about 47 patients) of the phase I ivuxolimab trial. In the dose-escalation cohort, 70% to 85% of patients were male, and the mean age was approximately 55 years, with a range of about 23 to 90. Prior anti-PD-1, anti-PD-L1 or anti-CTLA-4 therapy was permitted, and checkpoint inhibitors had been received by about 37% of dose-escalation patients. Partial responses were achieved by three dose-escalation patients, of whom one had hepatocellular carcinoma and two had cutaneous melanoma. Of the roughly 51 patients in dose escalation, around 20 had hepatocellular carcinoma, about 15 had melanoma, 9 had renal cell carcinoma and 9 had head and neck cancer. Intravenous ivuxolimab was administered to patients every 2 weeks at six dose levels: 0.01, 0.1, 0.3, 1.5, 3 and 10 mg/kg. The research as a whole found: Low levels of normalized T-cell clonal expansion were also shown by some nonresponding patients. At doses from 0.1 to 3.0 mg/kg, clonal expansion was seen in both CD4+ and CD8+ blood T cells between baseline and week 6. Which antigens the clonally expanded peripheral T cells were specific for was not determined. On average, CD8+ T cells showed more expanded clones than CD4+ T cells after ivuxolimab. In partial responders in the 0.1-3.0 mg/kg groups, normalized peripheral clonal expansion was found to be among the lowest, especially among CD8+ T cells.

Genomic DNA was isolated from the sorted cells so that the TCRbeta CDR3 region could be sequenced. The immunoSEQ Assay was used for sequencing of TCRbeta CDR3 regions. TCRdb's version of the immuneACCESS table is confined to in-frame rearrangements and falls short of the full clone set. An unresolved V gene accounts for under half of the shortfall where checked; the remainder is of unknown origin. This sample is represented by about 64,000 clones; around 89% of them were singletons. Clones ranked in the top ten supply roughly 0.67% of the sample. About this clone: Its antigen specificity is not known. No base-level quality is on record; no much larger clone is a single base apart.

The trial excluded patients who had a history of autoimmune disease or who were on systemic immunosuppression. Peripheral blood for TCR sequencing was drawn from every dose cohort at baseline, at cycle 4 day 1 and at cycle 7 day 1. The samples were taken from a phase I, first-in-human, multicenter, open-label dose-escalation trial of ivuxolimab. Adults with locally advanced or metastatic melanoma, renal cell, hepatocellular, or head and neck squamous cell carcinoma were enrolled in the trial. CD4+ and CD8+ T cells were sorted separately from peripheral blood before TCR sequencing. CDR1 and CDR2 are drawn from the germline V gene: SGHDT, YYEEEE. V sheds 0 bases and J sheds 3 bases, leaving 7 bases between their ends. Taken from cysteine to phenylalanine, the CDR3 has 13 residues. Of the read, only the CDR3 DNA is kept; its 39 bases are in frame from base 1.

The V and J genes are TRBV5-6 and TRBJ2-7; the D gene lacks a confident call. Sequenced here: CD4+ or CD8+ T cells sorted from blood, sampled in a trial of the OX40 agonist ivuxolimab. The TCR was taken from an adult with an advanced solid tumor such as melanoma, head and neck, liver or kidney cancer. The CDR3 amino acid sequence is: CASSLGLDYEQYF. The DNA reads TGTGCCAGCAGCTTGGGGTTGGACTACGAGCAGTACTTC.